This TCR beta chain was documented in a study of T-cell memory formation after mild COVID-19. Whole-study findings and limits: From day 15 to 85, contracting clones were balanced between CD4 and CD8, whereas later expanders leaned toward CD4+.

TCRdb used MiXCR to reprocess the 5' RACE reads, holding one entry per CDR3 protein. Of just over 350,000 distinct CDR3 sequences in the sample, approximately 15% were seen once. The CDR3 spans 18 residues. Germline lookup yields CDR1 MNHEY and CDR2 SVGAGI. Trimming removed 6 bases from V and 2 bases from J; junction bases left unmatched: 16. In regard to this clonotype: Its antigen is still unknown.

This sequence was found in a man younger than 35 who had mild COVID-19 (a few samples of this study predate the infection). Cell type and time point are not known. The gene calls are TRBV6-5 and TRBJ1-5; TRBD1 matches at 7 bases. The sequenced sample was PBMCs or a T cell subset sorted from them (not recorded which). DNA of the CDR3: TGTGCCAGCAGGAGGCGGAGGCAGGGGGGTGAGGGCAATCAGCCCCAGCATTTT. It is translated as CASRRRRQGGEGNQPQHF.